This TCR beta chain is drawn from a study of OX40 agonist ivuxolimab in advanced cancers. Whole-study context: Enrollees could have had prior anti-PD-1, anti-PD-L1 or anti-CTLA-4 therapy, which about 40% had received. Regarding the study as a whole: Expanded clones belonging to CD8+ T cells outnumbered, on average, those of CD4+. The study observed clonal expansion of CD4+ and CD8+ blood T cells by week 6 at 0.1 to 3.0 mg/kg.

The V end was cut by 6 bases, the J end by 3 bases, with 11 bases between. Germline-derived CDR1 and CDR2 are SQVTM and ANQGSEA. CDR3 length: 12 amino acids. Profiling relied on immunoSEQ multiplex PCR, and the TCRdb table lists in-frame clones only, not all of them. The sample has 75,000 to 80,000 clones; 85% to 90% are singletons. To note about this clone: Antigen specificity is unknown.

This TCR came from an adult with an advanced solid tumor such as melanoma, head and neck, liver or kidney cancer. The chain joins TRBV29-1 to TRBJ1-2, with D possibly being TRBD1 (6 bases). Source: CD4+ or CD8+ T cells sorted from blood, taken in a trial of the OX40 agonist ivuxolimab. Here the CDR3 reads CSVYRADYGYTF. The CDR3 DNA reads TGCAGCGTATACAGGGCGGACTATGGCTACACCTTC.